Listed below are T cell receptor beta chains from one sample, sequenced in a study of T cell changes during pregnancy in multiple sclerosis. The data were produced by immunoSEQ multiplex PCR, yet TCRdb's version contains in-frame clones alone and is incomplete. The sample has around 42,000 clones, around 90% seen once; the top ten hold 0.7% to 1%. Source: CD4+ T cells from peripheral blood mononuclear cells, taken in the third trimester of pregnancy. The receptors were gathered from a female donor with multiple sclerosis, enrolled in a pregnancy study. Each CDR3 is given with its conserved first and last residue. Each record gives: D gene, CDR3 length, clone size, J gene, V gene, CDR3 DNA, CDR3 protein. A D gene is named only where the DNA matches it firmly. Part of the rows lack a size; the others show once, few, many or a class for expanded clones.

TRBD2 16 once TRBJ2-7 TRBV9 TGTGCCAGCAGCGCTCCCGGGACTAGCGGGAGCCACGAGCAGTACTTC CASSAPGTSGSHEQYF
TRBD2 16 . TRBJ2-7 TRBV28 TGTGCCAGCAGTTCCGGACTAGCGGGAGAATCCTACGAGCAGTACTTC CASSSGLAGESYEQYF
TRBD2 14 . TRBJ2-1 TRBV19 TGTGCCAGTAGTATTCCATGGGGTAGCGGGAGATCGTTCTTC CASSIPWGSGRSFF
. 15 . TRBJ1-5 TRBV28 TGTGCCACAGTACGACTGAACGGGGTATATCAGCCCCAGCATTTT CATVRLNGVYQPQHF
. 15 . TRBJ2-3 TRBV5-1 TGCGCCAGCAGCTTGAGTAACGGGGAGTGGGATACGCAGTATTTT CASSLSNGEWDTQYF
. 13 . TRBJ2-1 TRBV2 TGTGCCAGCAGTGTCCGAACTAGCTCTGAGCAGTTCTTC CASSVRTSSEQFF
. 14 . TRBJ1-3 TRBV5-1 TGCGCCAGCAGCTACACCGACTCTGGAAACACCATATATTTT CASSYTDSGNTIYF
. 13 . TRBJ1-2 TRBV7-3 TGTGCCAGCAGCTTAAGGGAGGGTTGGGGCTACACCTTC CASSLREGWGYTF
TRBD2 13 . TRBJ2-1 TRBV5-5 TGTGCCAGCAGTCCCAGCGGGATCAATGAGCAGTTCTTC CASSPSGINEQFF
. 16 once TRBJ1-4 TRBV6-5 TGTGCCAGCAGTTACTCTTCCAGGGGCTTGAATGAAAAACTGTTTTTT CASSYSSRGLNEKLFF
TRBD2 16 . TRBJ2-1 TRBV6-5 TGTGCCAGCAGTTACTCTGAGACTAGCCTCGCTGCTGAGCAGTTCTTC CASSYSETSLAAEQFF
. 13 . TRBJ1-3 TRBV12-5 TGTGCTAGTGGTTCCTCTTCGGGAAACACCATATATTTT CASGSSSGNTIYF
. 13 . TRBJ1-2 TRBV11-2 TGTGCCAGCAGCTTAGATCCGGCGGGCGGCTACACCTTC CASSLDPAGGYTF
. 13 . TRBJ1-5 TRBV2 TGTGCCAGCAGACAGGATAGCAATCAGCCCCAGCATTTT CASRQDSNQPQHF
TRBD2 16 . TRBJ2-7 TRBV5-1 TGCGCCAGTATTGGGGGCACTAGCGGGAGAGGGGGCGAGCAGTACTTC CASIGGTSGRGGEQYF
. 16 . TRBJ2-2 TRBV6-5 TGTGCCAGCAGTTACTCGGGACTTTCGAACACCGGGGAGCTGTTTTTT CASSYSGLSNTGELFF
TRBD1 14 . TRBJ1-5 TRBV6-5 TGTGCCAGCAGTCGACAGGGGGGCAATCAGCCCCAGCATTTT CASSRQGGNQPQHF
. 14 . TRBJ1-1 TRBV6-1 TGTGCCAGCAGCGAAGGGTCGGAACAGAATGAAGCTTTCTTT CASSEGSEQNEAFF
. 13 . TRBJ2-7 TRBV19 TGTGCCAGTAGTGAGACAGCGACCTACGAGCAGTACTTC CASSETATYEQYF
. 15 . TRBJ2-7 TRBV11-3 TGTGCCAGCAGCTTAGCTGCGGGACTGGTCTACGAGCAGTACTTC CASSLAAGLVYEQYF
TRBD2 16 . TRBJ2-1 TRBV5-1 TGCGCCAGCAGCCCCCGGGCTAGCGGCTCCTACAATGAGCAGTTCTTC CASSPRASGSYNEQFF
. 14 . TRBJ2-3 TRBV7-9 TGTGCCAGCAGCTCGGGACACCTCACAGATACGCAGTATTTT CASSSGHLTDTQYF
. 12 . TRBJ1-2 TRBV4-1 TGCGCCAGCAGCCCCCAAACCGGTGGCTACACCTTC CASSPQTGGYTF
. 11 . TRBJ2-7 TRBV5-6 TGTGCCAGCAGCTTGCAGTACGAGCAGTACTTC CASSLQYEQYF
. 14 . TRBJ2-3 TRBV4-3 TGCGCCAGCAGCCAAGAGAGGGCCACAGATACGCAGTATTTT CASSQERATDTQYF
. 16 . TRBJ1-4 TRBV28 TGTGCCAGCAGCTTTACCGTTGGGGGGGTAAATGAAAAACTGTTTTTT CASSFTVGGVNEKLFF
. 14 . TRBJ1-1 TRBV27 TGTGCCAGCAAGATCCTCAGGGATTCCACTGAAGCTTTCTTT CASKILRDSTEAFF
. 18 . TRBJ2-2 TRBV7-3 TGTGCCAGCAGCTTGAGTGGGAGGGGGGACTTGAACACCGGGGAGCTGTTTTTT CASSLSGRGDLNTGELFF
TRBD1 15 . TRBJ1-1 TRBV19 TGTGCCAGTGTCCGGGACAGGGGGGAGAACACTGAAGCTTTCTTT CASVRDRGENTEAFF
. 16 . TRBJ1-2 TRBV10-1 TGCGCCAGCAGCGCCCGCCAGGCTGGCCCCGTTTATGGCTACACCTTC CASSARQAGPVYGYTF
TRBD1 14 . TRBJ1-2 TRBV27 TGTGCCAGCAGTTTCCGACAGGGCCAATATGGCTACACCTTC CASSFRQGQYGYTF
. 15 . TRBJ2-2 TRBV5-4 TGTGCCAGCAGCTTTGTAGCGGTGAACACCGGGGAGCTGTTTTTT CASSFVAVNTGELFF
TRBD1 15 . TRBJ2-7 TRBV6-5 TGTGCCAGCAGTTACTTAGGGACAGGGAAGGACGAGCAGTACTTC CASSYLGTGKDEQYF
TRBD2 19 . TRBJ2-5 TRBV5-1 TGCGCCAGCAGCTCCCCGGGACTAGCGGGAGTATTCTTCGGGGAGACCCAGTACTTC CASSSPGLAGVFFGETQYF
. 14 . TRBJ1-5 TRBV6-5 TGTGCCAGCAGTTACTCGTCTGGCAATCAGCCCCAGCATTTT CASSYSSGNQPQHF